This T cell receptor beta chain was captured by sequencing in a study of vaccination and CD4 T cells after COVID-19. Treatment denoted: roughly ten-day PBMC culture with coronavirus spike peptide pools or control peptides (ViraFEST assay). Antigen-specific T cell expansion with peptide pools preceded TCR sequencing in the ViraFEST approach. Having spent 10 days in culture, CD4+ T cells were then isolated by negative selection. V lost 6 bases, J lost 1 base, and 12 bases lay in between. This CDR3 region has 14 residues. Germline CDR1 LNHDA, CDR2 SQIVND (reference sequence). Points on this clonotype: Its antigen is unknown.

The Oncomine TCR Beta short-read assay was what sequenced the DNA obtained from cultured CD4+ T cells. TCRdb itself ran the PCR reads through MiXCR, one entry per CDR3 protein. The data hold 24,000 or so distinct CDR3 sequences, with 58% observed a single time. This sequence joins TRBV19 and TRBJ1-1; D is possibly TRBD1 (6 bases). This sequence originates from a human donor who had recovered from COVID-19. Sequenced material: CD4+ T cells from blood, cultured in vitro. The CDR3 DNA reads as TGTGCCAGTAGGTTTGGACAGCAGAACACTGAAGCTTTCTTT. The encoded protein is CASRFGQQNTEAFF.